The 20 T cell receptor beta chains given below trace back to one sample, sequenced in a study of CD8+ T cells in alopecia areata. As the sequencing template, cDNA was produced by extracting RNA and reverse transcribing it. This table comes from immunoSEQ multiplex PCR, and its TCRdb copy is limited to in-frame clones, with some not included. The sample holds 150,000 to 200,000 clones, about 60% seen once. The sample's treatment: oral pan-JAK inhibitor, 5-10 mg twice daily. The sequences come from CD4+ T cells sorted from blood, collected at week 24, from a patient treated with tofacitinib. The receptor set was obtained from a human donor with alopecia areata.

This CDR3 is CASSYAGLITDTQYF. The CDR3 DNA reads as TGTGCCAGCAGTTACGCGGGACTCATCACAGATACGCAGTATTTT. The rearrangement joins TRBV6-5 to TRBJ2-3; TRBD2 is a possible D gene (6 bases). Germline CDR1 reads MNHEY; CDR2 reads SVGAGI. There are 15 residues in the CDR3. The V end was cut by 2 bases, the J end by 2 bases, with 11 bases between.

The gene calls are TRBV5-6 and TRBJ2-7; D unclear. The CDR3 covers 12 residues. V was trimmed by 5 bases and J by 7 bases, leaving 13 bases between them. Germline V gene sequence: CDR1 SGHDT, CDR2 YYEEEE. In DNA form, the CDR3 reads TGTGCCAGCAGGGCTACTGGACGGGAGCAGTACTTC. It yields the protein CASRATGREQYF.

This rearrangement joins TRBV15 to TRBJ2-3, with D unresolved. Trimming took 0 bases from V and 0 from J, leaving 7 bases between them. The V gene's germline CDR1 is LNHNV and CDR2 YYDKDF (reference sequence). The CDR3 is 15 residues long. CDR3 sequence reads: CATSRDFSSTDTQYF. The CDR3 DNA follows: TGTGCCACCAGCAGAGATTTTAGTAGCACAGATACGCAGTATTTT.

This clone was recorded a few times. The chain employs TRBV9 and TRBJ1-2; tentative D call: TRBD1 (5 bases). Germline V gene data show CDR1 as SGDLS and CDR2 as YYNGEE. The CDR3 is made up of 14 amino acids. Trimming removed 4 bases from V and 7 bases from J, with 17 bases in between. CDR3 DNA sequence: TGTGCCAGCAGCACCACTCTTGCCAGGGTTGGCTACACCTTC. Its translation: CASSTTLARVGYTF.

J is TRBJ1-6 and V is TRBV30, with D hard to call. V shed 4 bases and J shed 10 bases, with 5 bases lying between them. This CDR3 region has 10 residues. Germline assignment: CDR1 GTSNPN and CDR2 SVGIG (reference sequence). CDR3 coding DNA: TGTGCCTGGAAGGGATCACCCCTCCACTTT. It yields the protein CAWKGSPLHF.

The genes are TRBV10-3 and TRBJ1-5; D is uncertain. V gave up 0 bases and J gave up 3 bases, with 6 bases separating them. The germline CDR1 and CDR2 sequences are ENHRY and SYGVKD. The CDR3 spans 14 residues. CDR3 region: CAISESQLNQPQHF. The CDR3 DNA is TGTGCCATCAGTGAGTCACAGCTCAATCAGCCCCAGCATTTT.

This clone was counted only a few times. The CDR3: CASSLARGTGPQHF. The CDR3 DNA follows: TGTGCCAGCAGCTTAGCGCGGGGGACGGGGCCCCAGCATTTT. This sequence joins TRBV7-8 and TRBJ1-5; D perhaps matches TRBD1 (5 bases). Per germline, CDR1 SGHVS and CDR2 FQNEAQ. V dropped 0 bases and J dropped 9 bases, with 12 bases sitting between them. The CDR3 is made up of 14 amino acids.

The CDR3 DNA follows: TGTGCCAGCAGTGTGGGGCAGCGTCAGCCCCAGCATTTT. Its protein is CASSVGQRQPQHF. The rearrangement links TRBV6-5 to TRBJ1-5; the D gene is possibly TRBD1 (5 bases). The CDR3 length is 13 residues. Germline CDR1 MNHEY, CDR2 SVGAGI. The V end was cut by 5 bases, the J end by 6 bases, with 11 bases between.

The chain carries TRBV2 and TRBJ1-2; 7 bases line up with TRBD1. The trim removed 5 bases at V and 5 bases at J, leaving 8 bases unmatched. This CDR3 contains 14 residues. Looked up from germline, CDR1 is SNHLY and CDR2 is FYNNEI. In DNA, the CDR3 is TGTGCCAGCAGTTACGACAGGGAACCGTATGGCTACACCTTC. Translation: CASSYDREPYGYTF.

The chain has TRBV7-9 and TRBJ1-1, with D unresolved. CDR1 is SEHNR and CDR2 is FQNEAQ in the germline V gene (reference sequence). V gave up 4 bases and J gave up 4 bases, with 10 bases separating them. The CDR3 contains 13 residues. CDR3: CASSYRTGTEAFF. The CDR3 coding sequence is TGTGCCAGCAGCTACCGGACGGGCACTGAAGCTTTCTTT.

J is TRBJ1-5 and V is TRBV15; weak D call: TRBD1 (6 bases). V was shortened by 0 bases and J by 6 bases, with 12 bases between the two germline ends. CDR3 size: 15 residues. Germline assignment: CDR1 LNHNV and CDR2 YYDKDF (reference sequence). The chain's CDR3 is CATSRDRGWGQPQHF. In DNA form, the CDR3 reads TGTGCCACCAGCAGAGACAGGGGATGGGGTCAGCCCCAGCATTTT. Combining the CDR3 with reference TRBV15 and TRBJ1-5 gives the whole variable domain DAMVIQNPRYQVTQFGKPVTLSCSQTLNHNVMYWYQQKSSQAPKLLFHYYDKDFNNEADTPDNFQSRRPNTSFCFLDIRSPGLGDTAMYLCATSRDRGWGQPQHFGDGTRLSIL.

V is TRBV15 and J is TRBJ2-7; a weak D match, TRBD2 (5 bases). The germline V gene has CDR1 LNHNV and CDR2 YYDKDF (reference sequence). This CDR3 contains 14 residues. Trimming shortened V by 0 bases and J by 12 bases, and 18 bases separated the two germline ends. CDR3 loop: CATSRDFQAGDLYF. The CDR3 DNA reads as TGTGCCACCAGCAGAGATTTTCAGGCGGGCGATTTGTACTTC.

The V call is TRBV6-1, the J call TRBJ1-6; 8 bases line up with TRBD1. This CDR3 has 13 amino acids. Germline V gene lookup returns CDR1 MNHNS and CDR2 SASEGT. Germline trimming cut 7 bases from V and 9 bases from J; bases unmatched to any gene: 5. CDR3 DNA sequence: TGTGCCAGCACAACAGGGGGTCCTTCACCCCTCCACTTT. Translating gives CASTTGGPSPLHF.

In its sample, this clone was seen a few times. CDR3: CASSSGLVGQETQYF. The CDR3 DNA is TGTGCCAGCAGTTCCGGACTAGTAGGCCAAGAGACCCAGTACTTC. V gene TRBV27 combines with J gene TRBJ2-5; 7 bases are shared with TRBD2. Unmatched junction bases numbered 6, after V lost 4 bases and J lost 1 base. The CDR3 runs 15 residues. Germline CDR1 and CDR2: MNHEY and SMNVEV (reference sequence).

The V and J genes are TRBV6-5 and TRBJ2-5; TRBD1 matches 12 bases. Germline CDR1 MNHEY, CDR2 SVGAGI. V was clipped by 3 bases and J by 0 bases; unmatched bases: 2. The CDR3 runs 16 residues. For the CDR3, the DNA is TGTGCCAGCAGTTATGGGACAGGGGGCTACCAAGAGACCCAGTACTTC. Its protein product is CASSYGTGGYQETQYF.

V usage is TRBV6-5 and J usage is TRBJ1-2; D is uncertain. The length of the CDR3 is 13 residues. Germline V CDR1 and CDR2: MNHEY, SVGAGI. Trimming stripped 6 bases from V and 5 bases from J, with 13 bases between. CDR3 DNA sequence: TGTGCCAGCAGCAACACTCGGACTTATGGCTACACCTTC. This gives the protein CASSNTRTYGYTF.

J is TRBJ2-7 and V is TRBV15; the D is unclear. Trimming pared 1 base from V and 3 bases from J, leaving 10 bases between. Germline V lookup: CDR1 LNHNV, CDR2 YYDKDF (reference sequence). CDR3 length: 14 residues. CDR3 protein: CATSRVTAIYEQYF. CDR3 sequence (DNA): TGTGCCACCAGCAGAGTCACGGCAATCTACGAGCAGTACTTC.

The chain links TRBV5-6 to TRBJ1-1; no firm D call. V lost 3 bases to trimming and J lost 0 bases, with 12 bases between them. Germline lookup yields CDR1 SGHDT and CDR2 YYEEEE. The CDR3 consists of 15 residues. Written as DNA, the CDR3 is TGTGCCAGCAGCTACAGAAAACAGCTGAACACTGAAGCTTTCTTT. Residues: CASSYRKQLNTEAFF.

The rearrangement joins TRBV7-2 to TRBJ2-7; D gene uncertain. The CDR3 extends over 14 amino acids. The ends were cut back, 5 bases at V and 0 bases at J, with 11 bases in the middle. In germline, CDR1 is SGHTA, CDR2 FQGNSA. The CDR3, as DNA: TGTGCCAGCAGCCCTCGGCCGAGCTCCTACGAGCAGTACTTC. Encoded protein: CASSPRPSSYEQYF.

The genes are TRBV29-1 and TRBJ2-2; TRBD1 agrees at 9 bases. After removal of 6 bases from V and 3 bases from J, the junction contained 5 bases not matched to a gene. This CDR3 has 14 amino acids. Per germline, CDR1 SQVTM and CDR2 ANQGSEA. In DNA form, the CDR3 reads TGCAGCGTCCCGGGACAGGGTTACACCGGGGAGCTGTTTTTT. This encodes CSVPGQGYTGELFF.